These 28 T cell receptor beta chains originate from one sample sequenced in a study of vaccination effects on CD4 cells after COVID-19. For these receptors, no antigen is known. Viral peptide pools were used in the ViraFEST assay to expand antigen-specific CD4+ T cells, and sequencing came afterward. Once cultured for 10 to 11 days, the cells underwent separation to obtain CD4+ T cells. Recipients of the vaccine had no prior SARS-CoV-2 infection and negative nucleocapsid antibodies. Clones were read by immunoSEQ multiplex PCR, and TCRdb kept only the in-frame ones, dropping some. This sample carries more than 20,000 clones, approximately 77% of them seen once, and the ten largest clones take less than 20%. The sequencing used CD4+ T cells from PBMCs cultured with HCoV-NL63 spike peptides, collected before COVID-19 vaccination. The receptor set was obtained from a human donor who received a COVID-19 vaccine.

This clone appeared once. This chain joins TRBV30 and TRBJ1-5, with 9 nucleotides matching TRBD1. The CDR3 extends over 14 amino acids. V lost 5 bases to trimming and J lost 2 bases; unmatched junction nucleotides: 4. Per germline, CDR1 GTSNPN and CDR2 SVGIG (reference sequence). The CDR3 nucleotides are TGTGCCTGGTCACAGGGGGCAGGCAATCAGCCCCAGCATTTT. It translates to CAWSQGAGNQPQHF.

This clone showed up just a few times. This chain connects TRBV28 to TRBJ1-2; 9 nucleotides line up with TRBD1. Germline V CDR1 and CDR2: MDHEN, SYDVKM. CDR3 size: 15 residues. The ends lost 1 base at V and 4 bases at J; junction bases unmatched: 4. CDR3 DNA sequence: TGTGCCAGCAGTTTATTGGGACAGGGATCCTATGGCTACACCTTC. Its translation is CASSLLGQGSYGYTF.

The V gene is TRBV7-9, the J gene TRBJ1-4; no clear D. Germline CDR1 SEHNR, CDR2 FQNEAQ (reference sequence). The CDR3 extends over 14 amino acids. V lost 3 bases to trimming and J lost 7 bases, with 12 bases between them. CDR3 in amino acids: CASSFGGGFEKLFF. CDR3 DNA: TGTGCCAGCAGCTTCGGAGGAGGATTTGAAAAACTGTTTTTT.

This rearrangement joins TRBV2 to TRBJ1-2, with D perhaps matching TRBD1 (5 bases). The CDR3 has 16 residues. The germline CDR1 and CDR2 sequences are SNHLY and FYNNEI. V lost 0 bases and J lost 8, with 19 bases in between. CDR3 in amino acids: CASSEAAVGGTWGYTF. CDR3 in DNA: TGTGCCAGCAGTGAAGCTGCTGTGGGAGGGACTTGGGGCTACACCTTC.

V gene TRBV4-2 combines with J gene TRBJ2-2; D unclear. Germline V lookup: CDR1 LGHNA, CDR2 YNFKEQ. Between the trimmed V and J ends, which lost 1 base and 1 base, there was a span of 7 bases. The length of the CDR3 is 15 residues. CDR3 in amino acids: CASSQGGKNTGELFF. CDR3 in DNA: TGTGCCAGCAGCCAAGGTGGCAAGAACACCGGGGAGCTGTTTTTT.

CDR3 DNA sequence: TGTGCCAGCAGCTTAAGGGGACTAGCGGGACTCCGTAACACCGGGGAGCTGTTTTTT. This encodes CASSLRGLAGLRNTGELFF. The genes are TRBV7-2 and TRBJ2-2, with 13 bases matching TRBD2. Trimming removed 2 bases from V and 2 bases from J; junction bases left unmatched: 8. The CDR3 has 19 amino acids. The germline V gene has CDR1 SGHTA and CDR2 FQGNSA.

This chain links TRBV3-1 (or the pseudogene TRBV3-2) with TRBJ1-5, with D maybe TRBD1 (5 bases). The CDR3 sequence is 13 residues long. V was trimmed by 3 bases and J by 3 bases, leaving 6 bases between them. The germline gives CDR1 LGHDT, CDR2 YNNKEL (reference sequence). The CDR3 here is CASSQTDNQPQHF. The CDR3 DNA sequence: TGTGCCAGCAGCCAGACAGACAATCAGCCCCAGCATTTT.

V gene TRBV28 combines with J gene TRBJ2-2; the match to TRBD1 covers 7 bases. Germline CDR1 and CDR2: MDHEN and SYDVKM. V dropped 10 bases and J dropped 1; count of bases not matched to a gene: 6. There are 14 residues in the CDR3. The CDR3 nucleotides read TGTGCCACCGGGGCAGGGGGGAACACCGGGGAGCTGTTTTTT. This translates into CATGAGGNTGELFF.

This clone was recorded only once. This chain connects TRBV30 to TRBJ1-3, with D tentatively TRBD1 (5 bases). This CDR3 spans 15 amino acids. The V end lost 4 bases, the J end lost 0 bases, and 13 bases lay between the germline ends. Germline-derived CDR1 and CDR2 are GTSNPN and SVGIG (reference sequence). This CDR3 is CAWTGLTLSGNTIYF. DNA of the CDR3: TGTGCCTGGACGGGACTTACTCTCTCTGGAAACACCATATATTTT.

J is TRBJ1-5 and V is TRBV6-6; a possible D gene is TRBD1 (5 bases). Trimming cost V 6 bases and J 2 bases, with 11 bases left between them. The CDR3 loop spans 14 amino acids. Germline V gene lookup returns CDR1 MNHNY and CDR2 SVGAGI (reference sequence). DNA of the CDR3: TGTGCCAGCAGGGGGGACTCCCGCAATCAGCCCCAGCATTTT. This sequence encodes CASRGDSRNQPQHF.

The chain employs TRBV18 and TRBJ1-1; TRBD1 matches at 7 bases. The junction had 5 bases not matched to a gene; V was cut back by 4 bases and J by 0 bases. CDR1 is KGHSH and CDR2 is LQKENI in the germline V gene. The CDR3 extends over 15 amino acids. CDR3 sequence: CASSLEGALNTEAFF. CDR3 sequence (DNA): TGTGCCAGCTCACTTGAGGGGGCTCTGAACACTGAAGCTTTCTTT. The full variable domain, completed using reference TRBV18 and TRBJ1-1, is NAGVMQNPRHLVRRRGQEARLRCSPMKGHSHVYWYRQLPEEGLKFMVYLQKENIIDESGMPKERFSAEFPKEGPSILRIQQVVRGDSAAYFCASSLEGALNTEAFFGQGTRLTVV.

There are a few counts of this clone. The rearrangement joins TRBV7-9 to TRBJ1-2, with a weak D call TRBD1 (6 bases). V gave up 4 bases and J gave up 6 bases, with 18 bases separating them. The CDR3 runs 15 residues. The germline V gene encodes CDR1 SEHNR and CDR2 FQNEAQ (reference sequence). CDR3 DNA: TGTGCCAGCAGCTCCGATGGGTCGGGGGCGGATGGCTACACCTTC. This codes for CASSSDGSGADGYTF.

V is TRBV14 and J is TRBJ1-6; 7 nucleotides line up with TRBD1. The CDR3 is made up of 18 amino acids. CDR1 and CDR2 from the germline V gene are SGHDN and FVKESK. The J segment lost 3 bases and the V segment lost 7 bases, leaving 15 bases of the junction unmatched. CDR3 protein: CASKNYNTGADYNSPLHF. The CDR3, as DNA: TGTGCCAGCAAGAATTACAATACAGGGGCGGACTATAATTCACCCCTCCACTTT.

This sequence joins TRBV28 and TRBJ1-1, with D uncertain. Between the trimmed V and J ends, which lost 4 bases and 10 bases, there was a span of 10 bases. Looked up from germline, CDR1 is MDHEN and CDR2 is SYDVKM. There are 11 residues in the CDR3. CDR3 amino acids: CASSSHLGAFF. The CDR3 nucleotides read TGTGCCAGCAGTTCCCACCTTGGAGCTTTCTTT.

The gene calls are TRBV7-8 and TRBJ2-1; 8 nucleotides line up with TRBD1. Germline CDR1 and CDR2: SGHVS and FQNEAQ. The CDR3 runs 18 residues. V gave up 6 bases and J gave up 0 bases; unmatched junction bases: 13. CDR3 sequence: CASRESWTGSISYNEQFF. CDR3 nucleotides: TGTGCCAGCAGAGAAAGCTGGACAGGGTCTATCTCCTACAATGAGCAGTTCTTC.

This chain links TRBV5-1 with TRBJ2-1; TRBD2 might be the D (6 bases). Between the trimmed V and J ends, which lost 4 bases and 9 bases, there was a span of 14 bases. This CDR3 region has 13 residues. The germline gives CDR1 SGHRS, CDR2 YFSETQ. This CDR3 is CASSPRPAGEQFF. The CDR3 coding sequence is TGCGCCAGCAGCCCCCGGCCAGCGGGTGAGCAGTTCTTC.

The rearrangement joins TRBV25-1 to TRBJ2-2; 7 nucleotides match TRBD1. V shed 5 bases and J 8 bases; nucleotides not matched to a gene: 14. The CDR3 totals 16 residues. Germline V gives CDR1 MGHDK, CDR2 SYGVNS. The CDR3 protein is CASSPPARGQRGELFF. For the CDR3, the DNA is TGTGCCAGCAGTCCGCCGGCTAGGGGGCAGAGGGGGGAGCTGTTTTTT.

This chain uses TRBV28 with TRBJ1-2, with 9 bases fitting TRBD1. This CDR3 is 12 amino acids long. V dropped 10 bases and J dropped 7; count of bases not matched to a gene: 7. Germline V gene data show CDR1 as MDHEN and CDR2 as SYDVKM. DNA for the CDR3: TGTGCCATTGGACAGGGGAGGTTTGGCTACACCTTC. Its translation: CAIGQGRFGYTF.

This clone turned up a few times. This sequence joins TRBV7-3 and TRBJ1-1; 7 bases are a match to TRBD1. There are 14 residues in the CDR3. Germline-derived CDR1 and CDR2 are SGHTA and FQGTGA. Trimming took 2 bases from V and 5 from J; bases not matched to a gene: 5. For the CDR3, the DNA is TGTGCCAGCAGCTTACAGGGGGAAAGTACTGAAGCTTTCTTT. Translated, it gives CASSLQGESTEAFF.

This clone has only a few counts. DNA for the CDR3: TGTGCCAGCAGCTTCGGAACCGGGGAGCTGTTTTTT. Protein: CASSFGTGELFF. This chain links TRBV7-9 with TRBJ2-2; no clear D. The CDR3 spans 12 residues. V was cut by 3 bases and J by 5 bases, with 4 bases left in between. CDR1 is SEHNR and CDR2 is FQNEAQ in the germline V gene (reference sequence).

The gene calls are TRBV19 and TRBJ1-2, with D unclear. The CDR3 extends over 13 amino acids. Trimming shortened V by 3 bases and J by 2 bases, and 7 bases separated the two germline ends. The V gene's germline CDR1 is LNHDA and CDR2 SQIVND (reference sequence). The CDR3 here is CASSIDWNYGYTF. CDR3 DNA: TGTGCCAGTAGTATCGATTGGAACTATGGCTACACCTTC. Complete variable domain (other parts from reference TRBV19 and TRBJ1-2): DGGITQSPKYLFRKEGQNVTLSCEQNLNHDAMYWYRQDPGQGLRLIYYSQIVNDFQKGDIAEGYSVSREKKESFPLTVTSAQKNPTAFYLCASSIDWNYGYTFGSGTRLTVV.

The V call is TRBV30, the J call TRBJ1-1; TRBD1 is a possible D gene (6 bases). CDR3 size: 14 residues. Trimming removed 0 bases at V and 4 bases at J, with 12 bases between. The germline gives CDR1 GTSNPN, CDR2 SVGIG (reference sequence). CDR3: CAWSVGGVGTEAFF. The DNA for the CDR3 is TGTGCCTGGAGTGTAGGGGGTGTGGGCACTGAAGCTTTCTTT. The full variable domain, in which reference TRBV30 and TRBJ1-1 provide the parts outside the CDR3, is SQTIHQWPATLVQPVGSPLSLECTVEGTSNPNLYWYRQAAGRGLQLLFYSVGIGQISSEVPQNLSASRPQDRQFILSSKKLLLSDSGFYLCAWSVGGVGTEAFFGQGTRLTVV.

J is TRBJ2-6 and V is TRBV27; no definite D call. The CDR3 loop spans 15 amino acids. CDR1 and CDR2 from the germline V gene are MNHEY and SMNVEV (reference sequence). The V and J ends lost 2 bases and 0 bases respectively, with 5 bases between them. The CDR3 DNA reads as TGTGCCAGCAGTTTAACGGGCTCTGGGGCCAACGTCCTGACTTTC. The encoded protein is CASSLTGSGANVLTF.

The chain uses TRBV5-1 and TRBJ1-6; the D gene is possibly TRBD1 (6 bases). With 4 bases removed from V and 5 bases from J, the gap between germline ends came to 10 bases. CDR1 is SGHRS, CDR2 YFSETQ, per germline. This CDR3 is built from 14 residues. CDR3 coding DNA: TGCGCCAGCAGCCGGGACACTGATAATTCACCCCTCCACTTT. Residues: CASSRDTDNSPLHF.

This chain joins TRBV7-8 and TRBJ2-7; D gene unclear. This CDR3 contains 13 residues. Trimming stripped 1 base from V and 10 bases from J, with 14 bases between. Germline CDR1 reads SGHVS; CDR2 reads FQNEAQ. The CDR3 spells CASSLDRSAGQYF. CDR3 DNA: TGTGCCAGCAGCTTAGACCGCTCGGCAGGACAGTACTTC. Based on the CDR3 plus reference TRBV7-8 and TRBJ2-7, the full variable domain is GAGVSQSPRYKVAKRGQDVALRCDPISGHVSLFWYQQALGQGPEFLTYFQNEAQLDKSGLPSDRFFAERPEGSVSTLKIQRTQQEDSAVYLCASSLDRSAGQYFGPGTRLTVT.

The chain employs TRBV2 and TRBJ2-5; the D gene is possibly TRBD2 (6 bases). The CDR3 runs to 11 residues. Germline loops: CDR1 SNHLY, CDR2 FYNNEI. V was clipped by 9 bases and J by 5 bases, with 10 bases between them. The CDR3 is CASSGRETQYF. Here the CDR3 DNA reads TGTGCCAGTAGCGGTAGGGAGACCCAGTACTTC.

The chain is built from TRBV9 and TRBJ1-4, with a tentative D call TRBD1 (6 bases). Germline loops: CDR1 SGDLS, CDR2 YYNGEE. V dropped 0 bases and J dropped 4 bases, with 10 bases sitting between them. This CDR3 is 15 amino acids long. The CDR3, as DNA: TGTGCCAGCAGCGTAGGGACAGCTCGTAATGAAAAACTGTTTTTT. It is translated as CASSVGTARNEKLFF.

This clone was counted once. The chain uses TRBV7-2 and TRBJ2-3; 8 nucleotides agree with TRBD2. V gave up 4 bases and J gave up 4 bases; unmatched junction bases: 10. The CDR3 contains 16 residues. Germline V gene sequence: CDR1 SGHTA, CDR2 FQGNSA. In DNA form, the CDR3 reads TGTGCCAGCAGCTCGGGGACTAGATGGGTCGCAGATACGCAGTATTTT. Translation: CASSSGTRWVADTQYF.